One sample yielded the 23 T cell receptor beta chains listed below, sequenced in a study of blood T cell repertoires in COVID-19. Sequencing was performed with immunoSEQ multiplex PCR; in TCRdb, only in-frame clones are kept and a portion is missing. The sample has about 180,000 clones; about 91% are singletons. What was sequenced was peripheral blood. All receptors derive from a woman aged 50 to 65 with acute or convalescent COVID-19.

V is TRBV18 and J is TRBJ1-6, with TRBD1 matching over 11 bases. The V segment lost 4 bases and the J segment 10 bases; nucleotides outside the gene matches: 6. CDR1 is KGHSH, CDR2 LQKENI, per germline. The CDR3 extends over 15 amino acids. CDR3 in DNA: TGTGCCAGCTCACTTGGACAGGGGGCAGGATCACCCCTCCACTTT. This codes for CASSLGQGAGSPLHF.

V is TRBV18 and J is TRBJ2-7, with 7 bases aligning to TRBD1. There are 16 residues in the CDR3. Trimming at V came to 6 bases and at J to 0 bases, leaving 11 bases not matched to a gene. CDR1 KGHSH and CDR2 LQKENI come from the germline V gene. The CDR3 region is CASSEGMTGLSYEQYF. The CDR3 DNA reads as TGTGCCAGCTCTGAAGGGATGACAGGGCTCTCCTACGAGCAGTACTTC.

The genes are TRBV30 and TRBJ1-5; TRBD1 matches at 10 bases. The CDR3 contains 17 residues. Germline V lookup: CDR1 GTSNPN, CDR2 SVGIG (reference sequence). V lost 1 base and J lost 0; bases outside the gene matches: 6. CDR3: CAWSAGTGAYSNQPQHF. Written as DNA, the CDR3 is TGTGCCTGGAGTGCCGGGACAGGGGCGTATAGCAATCAGCCCCAGCATTTT.

This clone was counted between two and nine times. The V and J genes are TRBV10-2 and TRBJ1-1; maybe TRBD1 (6 bases). The ends were cut back, 5 bases at V and 4 bases at J, with 23 bases in the middle. The CDR3 runs 17 residues. Germline CDR1 and CDR2: WSHSY and SAAADI. The CDR3 reads CASSIGRRGLEGTEAFF. In DNA, the CDR3 is TGCGCCAGCAGTATTGGACGGCGGGGGCTAGAGGGCACTGAAGCTTTCTTT.

The rearrangement uses TRBV5-4 and TRBJ2-3; weak D call: TRBD2 (6 bases). Germline CDR1 is SGHNT and CDR2 is YYREEE (reference sequence). CDR3 length equals 15 residues. V was trimmed by 6 bases and J by 8 bases, leaving 22 bases between them. This CDR3 reads CASTKGIAVEGTQYF. CDR3 nucleotide sequence: TGTGCCAGCACCAAGGGAATAGCGGTGGAGGGTACGCAGTATTTT.

There are a few counts of this clone. V is TRBV7-9 and J is TRBJ1-3; TRBD1 might be the D (5 bases). V was clipped by 7 bases and J by 0 bases, with 13 bases between them. The CDR3 has 15 residues. CDR1 SEHNR and CDR2 FQNEAQ come from the germline V gene (reference sequence). The CDR3 here is CASNPGFGSGNTIYF. CDR3 DNA sequence: TGTGCCAGCAACCCAGGGTTCGGCTCTGGAAACACCATATATTTT.

This clone was picked up a small number of times. The chain recombines TRBV19 with TRBJ1-5; tentative D call: TRBD1 (6 bases). V lost 6 bases and J lost 1, with 10 bases in between. CDR3 length equals 14 residues. The germline CDR1 and CDR2 sequences are LNHDA and SQIVND (reference sequence). The CDR3 DNA follows: TGTGCCAGTAGGGTCGGACAGAGCAATCAGCCCCAGCATTTT. This codes for CASRVGQSNQPQHF.

The chain uses TRBV6-5 and TRBJ1-2, with 9 bases lining up with TRBD1. Trimming at V came to 6 bases and at J to 10 bases, leaving 6 bases not matched to a gene. Germline V CDR1 and CDR2: MNHEY, SVGAGI. The CDR3 is 12 residues long. The CDR3 protein is CASSPDRGYYTF. DNA for the CDR3: TGTGCCAGCAGCCCGGACAGGGGTTACTACACCTTC.

For the CDR3, the DNA is TGCGCCAGCTGGAGGGGACAGGGGGGTTATGGCTACACCTTC. As protein: CASWRGQGGYGYTF. The chain links TRBV10-2 to TRBJ1-2; 11 nucleotides agree with TRBD1. This CDR3 comprises 14 residues. Trimming took 8 bases from V and 5 from J; bases not matched to a gene: 7. Germline loops: CDR1 WSHSY, CDR2 SAAADI.

The chain employs TRBV7-3 and TRBJ2-3; 9 bases fit TRBD2. V lost 5 bases to trimming and J lost 0 bases; unmatched junction nucleotides: 9. Per germline, CDR1 SGHTA and CDR2 FQGTGA. This CDR3 has 17 residues. The CDR3 nucleotides are TGTGCCAGCAGCCCCCGCGGACTAGCGCCGAGCACAGATACGCAGTATTTT. It is translated as CASSPRGLAPSTDTQYF.

The CDR3 protein is CASSLTDSGANVLTF. The CDR3 DNA sequence: TGCGCCAGCAGCTTGACTGACTCTGGGGCCAACGTCCTGACTTTC. This chain joins TRBV5-1 and TRBJ2-6; D gene uncertain. Trimming removed 1 base from V and 0 bases from J, with 5 bases in between. CDR1 is SGHRS and CDR2 is YFSETQ in the germline V gene. CDR3 size: 15 residues.

The V gene is TRBV7-9, the J gene TRBJ1-1; D ambiguous. V was cut by 2 bases and J by 0 bases, with 10 bases left in between. Germline-derived CDR1 and CDR2 are SEHNR and FQNEAQ (reference sequence). This CDR3 is 15 amino acids long. The DNA of the CDR3 is TGTGCCAGCAGCTTAATCTGGAGACTGAACACTGAAGCTTTCTTT. Translated: CASSLIWRLNTEAFF. Based on the CDR3 plus reference TRBV7-9 and TRBJ1-1, the full variable domain is DTGVSQNPRHKITKRGQNVTFRCDPISEHNRLYWYRQTLGQGPEFLTYFQNEAQLEKSRLLSDRFSAERPKGSFSTLEIQRTEQGDSAMYLCASSLIWRLNTEAFFGQGTRLTVV.

This chain joins TRBV2 and TRBJ1-2; D may be TRBD1 (5 bases). V lost 6 bases to trimming and J lost 4 bases, with 12 bases between them. The germline CDR1 and CDR2 sequences are SNHLY and FYNNEI. CDR3 size: 13 residues. CDR3 region: CASRMTQGYGYTF. CDR3 nucleotide sequence: TGTGCCAGCAGGATGACCCAGGGCTATGGCTACACCTTC.

Points on this clone: Other DNA sequences in this sample translate to the same CDR3. The V and J genes are TRBV19 and TRBJ1-2, with D perhaps matching TRBD1 (6 bases). This CDR3 has 14 residues. The V and J ends lost 6 bases and 5 bases respectively, with 16 bases between them. The V gene's germline CDR1 is LNHDA and CDR2 SQIVND (reference sequence). CDR3 in amino acids: CASSPRGQGYGYTF. CDR3 in DNA: TGTGCCAGTAGCCCCAGGGGTCAGGGGTATGGCTACACCTTC.

This sequence joins TRBV18 and TRBJ1-2; maybe TRBD1 (6 bases). The CDR3 has 15 residues. V was clipped by 6 bases and J by 3 bases, with 17 bases between them. Germline assignment: CDR1 KGHSH and CDR2 LQKENI. CDR3 sequence (DNA): TGTGCCAGCTCCCCTCGGGGGGGGCTGGACTATGGCTACACCTTC. Encoded protein: CASSPRGGLDYGYTF.

The V call is TRBV20-1, the J call TRBJ2-3; a possible D gene is TRBD2 (5 bases). The CDR3 spans 13 residues. Germline CDR1 and CDR2: DFQATT and SNEGSKA (reference sequence). V was trimmed by 3 bases and J by 3 bases, leaving 10 bases between them. This CDR3 reads CSASGLWTDTQYF. CDR3 nucleotide sequence: TGCAGTGCTAGTGGACTTTGGACAGATACGCAGTATTTT.

The chain links TRBV24-1 to TRBJ1-2; tentative D call: TRBD1 (6 bases). This CDR3 is 16 amino acids long. Trimming cost V 5 bases and J 4 bases, with 19 bases left between them. Germline CDR1 is KGHDR and CDR2 is SFDVKD. As DNA, the CDR3 is TGTGCCACCAGTGGGACAGCGGCAGATCGGGCCTATGGCTACACCTTC. This translates into CATSGTAADRAYGYTF.

The chain recombines TRBV11-2 with TRBJ1-1, with D perhaps TRBD1 (5 bases). V lost 3 bases, J lost 0 bases, and 11 bases lay in between. CDR3 length equals 15 residues. The germline gives CDR1 SGHAT, CDR2 FQNNGV. CDR3 bases: TGTGCCAGCAGCTTGACAGTTACTTTGAACACTGAAGCTTTCTTT. This translates into CASSLTVTLNTEAFF.

The genes are TRBV7-9 and TRBJ2-1; perhaps TRBD1 as D (6 bases). Germline CDR1 and CDR2: SEHNR and FQNEAQ (reference sequence). The CDR3 is 15 residues long. Deletions cut 6 bases from V and 0 bases from J, with 12 bases between. The CDR3 sequence is CASSSGQSSYNEQFF. CDR3 in DNA: TGTGCCAGCAGTTCAGGACAGAGCTCCTACAATGAGCAGTTCTTC.

This clone was observed a single time. This sequence joins TRBV11-2 and TRBJ2-1; tentatively, D is TRBD2 (5 bases). V lost 3 bases, J lost 7 bases, and 7 bases lay in between. Germline values: CDR1 SGHAT, CDR2 FQNNGV. There are 12 residues in the CDR3. The CDR3 DNA is TGTGCCAGCAGCTTCGAGCGGAATGAGCAGTTCTTC. It encodes CASSFERNEQFF.

This chain joins TRBV11-2 and TRBJ1-1, with a tentative D call TRBD1 (6 bases). Trimming took off 3 bases at V and 2 bases at J, with 13 bases between the two ends. Germline CDR1 SGHAT, CDR2 FQNNGV. This CDR3 comprises 15 residues. The CDR3 DNA sequence: TGTGCCAGCAGCTTGGACAGTCGCACCAACACTGAAGCTTTCTTT. It specifies CASSLDSRTNTEAFF.

This chain uses TRBV2 with TRBJ1-2; possibly TRBD1 for D (5 bases). The germline CDR1 and CDR2 sequences are SNHLY and FYNNEI. This CDR3 is built from 12 residues. Trimming shortened V by 4 bases and J by 4 bases, and 7 bases separated the two germline ends. In DNA, the CDR3 is TGTGCCAGCAGTGGTCAGGGCTATGGCTACACCTTC. It translates to CASSGQGYGYTF.

The chain joins TRBV19 to TRBJ2-3, with 7 bases that match TRBD1. The CDR3 is 14 amino acids. The trim removed 5 bases at V and 4 bases at J, leaving 6 bases unmatched. From germline, CDR1 is LNHDA and CDR2 SQIVND (reference sequence). CDR3 protein: CASSEDRVADTQYF. Here the CDR3 DNA reads TGTGCCAGTAGTGAAGACAGGGTCGCAGATACGCAGTATTTT.